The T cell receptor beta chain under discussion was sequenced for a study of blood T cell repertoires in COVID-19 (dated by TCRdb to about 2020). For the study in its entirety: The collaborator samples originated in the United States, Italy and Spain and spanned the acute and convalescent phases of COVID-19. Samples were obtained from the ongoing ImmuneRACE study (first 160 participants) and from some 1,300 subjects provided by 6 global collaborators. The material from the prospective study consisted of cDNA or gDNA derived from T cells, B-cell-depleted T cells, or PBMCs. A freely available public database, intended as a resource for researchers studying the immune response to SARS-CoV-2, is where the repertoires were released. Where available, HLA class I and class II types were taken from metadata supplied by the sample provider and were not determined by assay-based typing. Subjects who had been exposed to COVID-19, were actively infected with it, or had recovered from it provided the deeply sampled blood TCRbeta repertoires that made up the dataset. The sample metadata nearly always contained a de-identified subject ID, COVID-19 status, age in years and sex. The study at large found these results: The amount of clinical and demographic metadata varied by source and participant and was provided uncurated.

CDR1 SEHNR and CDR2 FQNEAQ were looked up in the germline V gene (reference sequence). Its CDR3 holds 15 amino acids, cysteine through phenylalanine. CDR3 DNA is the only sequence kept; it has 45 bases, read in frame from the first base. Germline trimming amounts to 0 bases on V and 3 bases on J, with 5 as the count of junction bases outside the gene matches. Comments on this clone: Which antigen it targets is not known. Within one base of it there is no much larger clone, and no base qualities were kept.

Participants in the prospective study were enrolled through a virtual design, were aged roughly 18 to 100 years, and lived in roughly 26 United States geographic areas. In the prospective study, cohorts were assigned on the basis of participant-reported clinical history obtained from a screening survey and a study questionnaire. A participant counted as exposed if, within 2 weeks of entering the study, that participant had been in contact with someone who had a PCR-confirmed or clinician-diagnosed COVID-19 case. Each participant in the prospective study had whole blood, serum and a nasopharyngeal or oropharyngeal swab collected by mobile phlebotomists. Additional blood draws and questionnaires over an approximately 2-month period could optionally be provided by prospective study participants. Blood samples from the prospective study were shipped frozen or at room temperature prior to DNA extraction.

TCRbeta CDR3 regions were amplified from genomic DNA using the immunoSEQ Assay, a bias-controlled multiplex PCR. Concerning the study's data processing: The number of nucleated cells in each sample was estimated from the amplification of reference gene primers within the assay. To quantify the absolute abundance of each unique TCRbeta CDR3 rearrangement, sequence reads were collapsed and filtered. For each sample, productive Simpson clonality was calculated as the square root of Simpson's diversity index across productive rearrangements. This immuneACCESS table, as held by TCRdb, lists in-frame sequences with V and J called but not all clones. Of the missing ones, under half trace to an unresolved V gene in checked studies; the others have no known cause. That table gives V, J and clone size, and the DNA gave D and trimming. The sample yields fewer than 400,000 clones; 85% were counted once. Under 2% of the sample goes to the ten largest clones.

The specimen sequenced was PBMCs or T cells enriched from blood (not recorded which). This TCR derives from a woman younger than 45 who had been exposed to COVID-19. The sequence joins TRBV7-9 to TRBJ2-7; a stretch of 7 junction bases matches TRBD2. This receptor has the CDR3 CASSLAGLELYEQYF. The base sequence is TGTGCCAGCAGCTTAGCAGGACTAGAACTCTACGAGCAGTACTTC. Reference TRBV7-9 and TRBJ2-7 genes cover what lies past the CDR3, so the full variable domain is DTGVSQNPRHKITKRGQNVTFRCDPISEHNRLYWYRQTLGQGPEFLTYFQNEAQLEKSRLLSDRFSAERPKGSFSTLEIQRTEQGDSAMYLCASSLAGLELYEQYFGPGTRLTVT.